The T cell receptor (beta chain) under discussion was sequenced for a study of beta chain features in type 1 diabetes. Background on the study: Some 110 million sorted cells were examined across all samples. Study results and limitations: Compared to healthy donors, patients appeared to have naive, central memory and Treg TCRB repertoires that were more alike. A potential PCR bias toward shorter templates would be equal in patient and control samples. There was a moderate but significant shortening of TCRB CDR3s in all four CD4+ subsets of Type 1 diabetes patients.

Reverse transcribing all isolated RNA meant expressed TCRB transcripts were sequenced. Assay: immunoSEQ multiplex PCR; the TCRdb copy retains only in-frame clones and omits some. The sample consists of under 300,000 clones, over 11% of them appearing once. Staining for CD45RO/CCR7/CD25/CD127/CD95/CD27 allowed sorting of CD4+ naive, central memory, regulatory and stem cell-like memory cells. This clone was counted only a few times. As yet, its antigen is unknown. Material: naive CD4+ T cells from blood. The sequence came from a man between 25 and 39 years old with type 1 diabetes.

The CDR3 nucleotides read TGCGCCAGCAGTCGGGGCGGGACAGGGGCCGATACGCAGTATTTT. Residues: CASSRGGTGADTQYF. J is TRBJ2-3 and V is TRBV5-1; 10 bases are shared with TRBD1. The CDR3 length is 15 residues. Germline assignment: CDR1 SGHRS and CDR2 YFSETQ. Losses at the gene ends were 5 bases for V and 6 bases for J; bases not matched to a gene: 9.